This T cell receptor (beta chain) was obtained from a study of T cells in Graves' hyperthyroidism and ophthalmopathy. The CDR3 regions of TCR beta were amplified from RNA transcripts. TCR CDR3 regions were first amplified by RT-PCR with HTBI primers. TCRdb used MiXCR to reprocess the multiplex PCR reads, holding one entry per CDR3 protein. The sample lists under 400,000 distinct CDR3 sequences; around a sixth were seen once. V was cut by 8 bases and J by 5 bases, with 23 bases left in between. The CDR3 has 16 amino acids. Germline V gives CDR1 MNHNS, CDR2 SASEGT. The source material was blood. The chain recombines TRBV6-1 with TRBJ2-3, with D maybe TRBD1 (6 bases). This sequence was found in a woman aged 45 to 65 with Graves' hyperthyroidism. The CDR3 bases are TGTGCCAGCCCACTGGGGGCGGCGTTAAACAGAGATACGCAGTATTTT. Its protein product is CASPLGAALNRDTQYF.